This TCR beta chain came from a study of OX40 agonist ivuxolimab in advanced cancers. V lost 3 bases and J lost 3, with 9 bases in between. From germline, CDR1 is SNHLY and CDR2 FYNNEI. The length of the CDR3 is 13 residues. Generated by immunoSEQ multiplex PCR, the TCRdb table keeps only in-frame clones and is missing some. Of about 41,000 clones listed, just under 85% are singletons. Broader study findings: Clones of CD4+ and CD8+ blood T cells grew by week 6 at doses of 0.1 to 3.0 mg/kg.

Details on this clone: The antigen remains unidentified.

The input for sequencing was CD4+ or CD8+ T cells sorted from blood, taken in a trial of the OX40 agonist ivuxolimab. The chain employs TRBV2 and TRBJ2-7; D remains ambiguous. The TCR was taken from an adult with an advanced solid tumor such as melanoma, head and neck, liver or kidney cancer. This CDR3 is CASSDPPSYEQYF. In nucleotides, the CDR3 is TGTGCCAGCAGTGATCCCCCTAGCTACGAGCAGTACTTC.